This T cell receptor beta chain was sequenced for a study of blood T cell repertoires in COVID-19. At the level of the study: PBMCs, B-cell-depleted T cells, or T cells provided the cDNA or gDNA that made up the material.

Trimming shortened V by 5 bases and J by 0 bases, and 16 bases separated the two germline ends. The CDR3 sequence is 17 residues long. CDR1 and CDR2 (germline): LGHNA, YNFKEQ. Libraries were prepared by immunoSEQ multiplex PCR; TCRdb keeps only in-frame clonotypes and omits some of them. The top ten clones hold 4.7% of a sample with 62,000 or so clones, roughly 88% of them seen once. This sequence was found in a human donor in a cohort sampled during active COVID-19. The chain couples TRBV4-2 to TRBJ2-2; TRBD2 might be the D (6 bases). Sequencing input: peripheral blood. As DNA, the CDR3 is TGTGCCAGCAGCGGAGGAGCGGGCCCCGCGAACACCGGGGAGCTGTTTTTT. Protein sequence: CASSGGAGPANTGELFF.